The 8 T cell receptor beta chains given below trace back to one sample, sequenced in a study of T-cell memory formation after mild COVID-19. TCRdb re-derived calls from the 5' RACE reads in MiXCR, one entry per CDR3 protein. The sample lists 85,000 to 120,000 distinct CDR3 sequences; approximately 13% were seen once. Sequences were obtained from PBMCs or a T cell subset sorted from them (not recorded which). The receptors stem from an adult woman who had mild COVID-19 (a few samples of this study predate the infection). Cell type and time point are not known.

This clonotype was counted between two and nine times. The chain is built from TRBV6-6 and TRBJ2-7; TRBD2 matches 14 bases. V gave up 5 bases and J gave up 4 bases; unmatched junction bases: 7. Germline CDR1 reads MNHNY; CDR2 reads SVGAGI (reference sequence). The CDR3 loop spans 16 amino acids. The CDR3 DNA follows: TGTGCCAGCAGTCAATCGGGACTAGCGGGGGATTACGAGCAGTACTTC. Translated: CASSQSGLAGDYEQYF.

The CDR3 spells CASSLGTGPRTPTGELFF. The DNA of the CDR3 is TGTGCCAGCAGCTTAGGGACCGGGCCGAGGACACCTACCGGGGAGCTGTTTTTT. The V gene is TRBV7-8, the J gene TRBJ2-2, with D possibly TRBD1 on 5 matching bases. The CDR3 has 18 residues. Germline assignment: CDR1 SGHVS and CDR2 FQNEAQ. V was trimmed by 1 base and J by 5 bases, leaving 20 bases between them.

The CDR3 DNA reads TGCAGGGCTGACTCGGTCGAGCAGTACTTC. It encodes CRADSVEQYF. This sequence joins TRBV20-1 and TRBJ2-7; no clear D. The CDR3 has 10 amino acids. Germline loops: CDR1 DFQATT, CDR2 SNEGSKA (reference sequence).

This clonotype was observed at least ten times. CDR3 amino acids: CAISDFSGLRDEQYF. The CDR3 bases are TGTGCCATCAGCGACTTTAGTGGGTTGAGGGACGAGCAGTACTTC. The chain employs TRBV10-3 and TRBJ2-7; TRBD2 might be the D (5 bases). The CDR3 has 15 amino acids. Germline lookup yields CDR1 ENHRY and CDR2 SYGVKD. Trimming took 6 bases from V and 5 from J, leaving 20 bases between them.

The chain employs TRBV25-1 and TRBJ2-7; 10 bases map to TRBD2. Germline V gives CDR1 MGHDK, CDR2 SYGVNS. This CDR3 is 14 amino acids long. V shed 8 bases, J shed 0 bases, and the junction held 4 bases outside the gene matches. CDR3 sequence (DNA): TGTGCCAGCGGCCCTAGCGGGAGCTCCTACGAGCAGTACTTC. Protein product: CASGPSGSSYEQYF.

CDR3 sequence reads: CSARFGDEKLFF. The CDR3 bases are TGCAGTGCTAGGTTTGGAGACGAAAAACTGTTTTTT. V is TRBV20-1 and J is TRBJ1-4; no clear D. CDR1 is DFQATT, CDR2 SNEGSKA, per germline (reference sequence). This CDR3 has 12 residues. V was trimmed by 3 bases and J by 8 bases, leaving 10 bases between them.

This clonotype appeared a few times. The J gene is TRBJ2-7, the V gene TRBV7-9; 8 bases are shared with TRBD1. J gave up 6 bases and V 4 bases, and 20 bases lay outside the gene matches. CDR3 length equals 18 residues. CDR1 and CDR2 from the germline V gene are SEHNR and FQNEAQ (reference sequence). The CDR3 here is CASSSTIGDRGIVGEQYF. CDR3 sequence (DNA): TGTGCCAGCAGCTCCACGATAGGAGACAGGGGAATTGTTGGCGAGCAGTACTTC.

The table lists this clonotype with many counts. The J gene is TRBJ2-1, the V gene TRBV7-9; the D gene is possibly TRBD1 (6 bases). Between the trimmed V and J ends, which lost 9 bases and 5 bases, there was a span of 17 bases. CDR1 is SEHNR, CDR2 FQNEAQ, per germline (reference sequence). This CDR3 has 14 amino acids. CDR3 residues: CASYRAGVDNEQFF. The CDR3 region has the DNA TGTGCCAGTTACAGGGCTGGGGTGGACAATGAGCAGTTCTTC.